Shown below are 14 T cell receptor beta chains from a single sample sequenced in a study of T-cell reconstitution after alpha-beta-depleted transplantation in children. A library of TCRbeta sequences, prepared with unique molecular identifiers, was generated. From the PCR reads, TCRdb called clonotypes with MiXCR, one entry per CDR3 protein. The profile covers 780,000 or so distinct CDR3 sequences, with approximately 15% appearing a single time and around 5.3% taken by the ten largest. The sequencing here drew on PBMCs, mostly from graft donor cells, taken 360 days after TCRalphabeta/CD19-depleted stem cell transplant. The receptors here all came from a male patient younger than 18 who had a stem cell transplant for acute lymphoblastic leukemia, so the T cells may come from the graft donor.

The sample holds a few counts of this clonotype. J is TRBJ2-5 and V is TRBV5-1; 10 bases are a match to TRBD1. CDR1 is SGHRS and CDR2 is YFSETQ in the germline V gene. CDR3 length: 16 amino acids. J was trimmed by 2 bases and V by 4 bases; bases with no gene match: 8. CDR3 loop: CASSPRQGAIQETQYF. The CDR3 DNA sequence: TGCGCCAGCAGCCCACGACAGGGGGCGATTCAAGAGACCCAGTACTTC.

J is TRBJ2-7 and V is TRBV4-2; 9 positions agree with TRBD2. The CDR3 sequence is 15 residues long. The ends lost 0 bases at V and 3 bases at J; junction bases unmatched: 3. Germline V gives CDR1 LGHNA, CDR2 YNFKEQ. The CDR3 region has the DNA TGTGCCAGCAGCCAAGATGCGGGAGGGGGCTACGAGCAGTACTTC. It translates to CASSQDAGGGYEQYF.

This clonotype was detected a few times. The chain has TRBV5-1 and TRBJ2-6, with 9 nucleotides matching TRBD1. CDR1 is SGHRS, CDR2 YFSETQ, per germline. This CDR3 spans 19 amino acids. J was trimmed by 1 base and V by 3 bases; bases with no gene match: 11. The CDR3: CASSSRTGTGRSGANVLTF. The CDR3 nucleotides read TGCGCCAGCAGCTCACGTACCGGGACAGGGAGATCTGGGGCCAACGTCCTGACTTTC.

This chain joins TRBV20-1 and TRBJ2-3, with a possible D match to TRBD1 (6 bases). This CDR3 has 17 residues. V lost 1 base, J lost 0 bases, and 17 bases lay in between. CDR1 and CDR2 (germline): DFQATT, SNEGSKA (reference sequence). The DNA of the CDR3 is TGCAGTGCTAGAGCTCCGACAGGTTATCTAAGCACAGATACGCAGTATTTT. This gives the protein CSARAPTGYLSTDTQYF.

This clonotype has a handful of counts. The chain uses TRBV6-5 and TRBJ2-5; D gene ambiguous. The V gene lost 2 bases and the J gene lost 4 bases, with 11 bases spanning the gap. Germline CDR1 MNHEY, CDR2 SVGAGI. CDR3 length: 14 amino acids. CDR3 nucleotides: TGTGCCAGCAGTTACCAGGCTGGGTTAGAGACCCAGTACTTC. Amino acid sequence: CASSYQAGLETQYF.

This clonotype has ten or more counts. This CDR3 reads CSVVIDSGRADTQYF. CDR3 sequence (DNA): TGCAGCGTTGTAATCGATAGCGGGAGGGCAGATACGCAGTATTTT. The chain employs TRBV29-1 and TRBJ2-3; TRBD2 matches at 11 bases. The CDR3 has 15 residues. Trimming at V came to 4 bases and at J to 4 bases, leaving 7 bases not matched to a gene. Per germline, CDR1 SQVTM and CDR2 ANQGSEA.

This clonotype was detected a few times. The V and J genes are TRBV7-6 and TRBJ2-7; 7 positions agree with TRBD1. Germline V gene sequence: CDR1 SGHVS, CDR2 FNYEAQ. This CDR3 contains 17 residues. With V trimmed by 3 bases and J by 1 base, 12 bases remained unmatched. The chain's CDR3 is CASSFHLTGRPSYEQYF. The CDR3 region has the DNA TGTGCCAGCAGCTTCCATCTGACAGGGCGTCCGTCCTACGAGCAGTACTTC.

This sequence joins TRBV5-4 and TRBJ2-7; TRBD2 agrees at 7 bases. The germline V gene encodes CDR1 SGHNT and CDR2 YYREEE (reference sequence). The CDR3 has 17 amino acids. The V segment lost 2 bases and the J segment 0 bases; nucleotides outside the gene matches: 11. The DNA for the CDR3 is TGTGCCAGCAGCTTAGGAACTAGCGTGGGAAACTCCTACGAGCAGTACTTC. It encodes CASSLGTSVGNSYEQYF.

There are a few counts of this clonotype. The rearrangement joins TRBV7-3 to TRBJ2-5, with D possibly being TRBD1 or TRBD2 (6 bases each). The CDR3 covers 16 residues. CDR1 and CDR2 from the germline V gene are SGHTA and FQGTGA. Trimming stripped 0 bases from V and 4 bases from J, with 15 bases between. CDR3 bases: TGTGCCAGCAGCTTAACGGGGGGCACCGCCCCAGAGACCCAGTACTTC. It encodes CASSLTGGTAPETQYF.

This clonotype came up a few times. The rearrangement uses TRBV5-1 and TRBJ2-6; D gene ambiguous. CDR1 is SGHRS, CDR2 YFSETQ, per germline. The CDR3 is 15 residues long. Trimming took off 2 bases at V and 4 bases at J, with 10 bases between the two ends. The CDR3 DNA reads as TGCGCCAGCAGCTTTGGGGAATCCGGGGCCAACGTCCTGACTTTC. Translating gives CASSFGESGANVLTF.

This clonotype was counted ten times or more. This chain joins TRBV12-3 or TRBV12-4 and TRBJ2-5; maybe TRBD2 (5 bases). V was pared by 2 bases and J by 2 bases, with 12 bases between. CDR3 length equals 15 residues. CDR3 residues: CASSLRAARQETQYF. Written as DNA, the CDR3 is TGTGCCAGCAGTTTAAGAGCGGCGCGTCAAGAGACCCAGTACTTC.

CDR3 in DNA: TGTGCCAGCAGCCAAAACTGGGGAGGGGATTCTACCTACGAGCAGTACTTC. Protein product: CASSQNWGGDSTYEQYF. The V call is TRBV14, the J call TRBJ2-7; 7 nucleotides match TRBD2. V lost 2 bases and J lost 2; bases outside the gene matches: 12. This CDR3 is built from 17 residues. Germline-derived CDR1 and CDR2 are SGHDN and FVKESK.

This clonotype was seen a handful of times. J is TRBJ2-1 and V is TRBV11-2; 7 positions agree with TRBD2. The CDR3 is 20 amino acids. Unmatched junction bases numbered 19, after V lost 5 bases and J lost 0 bases. CDR1 and CDR2 from the germline V gene are SGHAT and FQNNGV. DNA for the CDR3: TGTGCCAGCAGCACCGAGAGCATCACACAAGCGGGAAGCTCCTACAATGAGCAGTTCTTC. It is translated as CASSTESITQAGSSYNEQFF.

The chain carries TRBV2 and TRBJ2-7; tentatively, D is TRBD2 (5 bases). CDR3 length: 15 residues. Germline CDR1 reads SNHLY; CDR2 reads FYNNEI. With 6 bases removed from V and 4 bases from J, the gap between germline ends came to 19 bases. CDR3 protein: CASSDYAGSAYEQYF. The CDR3 DNA follows: TGTGCCAGCAGCGATTACGCGGGCTCGGCGTACGAGCAGTACTTC.